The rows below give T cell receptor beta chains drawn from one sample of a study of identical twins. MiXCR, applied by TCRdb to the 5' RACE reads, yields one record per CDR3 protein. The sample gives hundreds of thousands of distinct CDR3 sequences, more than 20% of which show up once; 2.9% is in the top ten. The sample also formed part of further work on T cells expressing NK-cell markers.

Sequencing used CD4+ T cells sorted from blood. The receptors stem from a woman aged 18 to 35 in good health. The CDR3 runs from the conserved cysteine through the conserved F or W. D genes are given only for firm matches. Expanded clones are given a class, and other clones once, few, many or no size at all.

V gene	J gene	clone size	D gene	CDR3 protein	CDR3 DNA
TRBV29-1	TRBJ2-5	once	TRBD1	CSAQTGKETQYF	TGCAGCGCCCAGACAGGGAAAGAGACCCAGTACTTC
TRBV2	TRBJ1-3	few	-	CASRPTLGTGNTIYF	TGTGCCAGCAGACCGACACTCGGAACTGGAAACACCATATATTTT
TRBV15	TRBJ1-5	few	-	CATSRGFLVQPQHF	TGTGCCACCAGCAGAGGGTTTCTGGTCCAGCCCCAGCATTTT
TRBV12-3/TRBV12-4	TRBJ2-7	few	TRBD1	CASTYRDRGGEQYF	TGTGCCAGCACTTACCGGGACAGGGGCGGCGAGCAGTACTTC
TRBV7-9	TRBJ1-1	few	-	CASSLAGGAEAFF	TGTGCCAGCAGCTTAGCGGGTGGCGCTGAAGCTTTCTTT
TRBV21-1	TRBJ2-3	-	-	CASGKGPSGKGACTDTQYF	TGTGCCAGCGGCAAAGGTCCTAGCGGAAAGGGGGCTTGCACAGATACGCAGTATTTT
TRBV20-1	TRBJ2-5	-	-	CSVRQGKETQYF	TGCAGTGTTCGCCAGGGGAAAGAGACCCAGTACTTC
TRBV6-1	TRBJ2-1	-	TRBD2	CCSGRALYNEQFF	TGTTGTAGCGGGAGGGCCCTCTACAATGAGCAGTTCTTC
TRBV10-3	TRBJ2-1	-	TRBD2	CAISSTQRGGTNEQFF	TGTGCCATCAGCTCGACCCAGCGGGGCGGGACGAATGAGCAGTTCTTC
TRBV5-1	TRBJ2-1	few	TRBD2	CASMSLASSYNEQFF	TGCGCCAGCATGTCACTAGCGAGCTCCTACAATGAGCAGTTCTTC
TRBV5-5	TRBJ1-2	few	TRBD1	CASSVAGTGAWGYTF	TGTGCCAGCAGCGTAGCCGGGACAGGGGCGTGGGGCTACACCTTC
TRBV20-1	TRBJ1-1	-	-	CSARSGNTYTEASF	TGCAGTGCTAGAAGCGGGAACACGTACACTGAAGCTTCCTTT
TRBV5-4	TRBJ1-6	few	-	CASNTGGKDSPLHF	TGTGCCAGCAACACCGGAGGGAAAGATTCACCCCTCCACTTT
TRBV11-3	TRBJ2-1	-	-	CASSLLGDNEQFF	TGTGCCAGCAGCTTACTAGGGGACAATGAGCAGTTCTTC
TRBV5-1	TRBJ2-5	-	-	CASSQQQETQYF	TGCGCCAGCAGCCAACAACAAGAGACCCAGTACTTC
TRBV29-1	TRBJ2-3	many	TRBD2	CSVRRESTDTQYF	TGCAGCGTTCGGCGGGAGAGCACAGATACGCAGTATTTT
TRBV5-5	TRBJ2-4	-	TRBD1	CASSSFGTGGIQYF	TGTGCCAGCAGCTCCTTCGGGACAGGAGGCATTCAGTACTTC
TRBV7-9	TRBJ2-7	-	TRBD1	CASSFAQGNEQYF	TGTGCCAGCAGCTTCGCACAGGGGAACGAGCAGTACTTC
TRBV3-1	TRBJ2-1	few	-	CASSQVKFHSSSYNEQFF	TGTGCCAGCAGCCAAGTGAAGTTTCACTCAAGCTCCTACAATGAGCAGTTCTTC
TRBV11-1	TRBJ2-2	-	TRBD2	CASSLALEREEVTGELFF	TGTGCCAGCAGCTTAGCGCTCGAGCGGGAGGAGGTAACCGGGGAGCTGTTTTTT
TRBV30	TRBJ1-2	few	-	CAWSVQGKNYGYTF	TGTGCCTGGAGTGTACAAGGGAAAAACTATGGCTACACCTTC
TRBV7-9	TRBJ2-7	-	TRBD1	CASSEGQGSIRQYF	TGTGCCAGCAGCGAAGGACAGGGATCCATACGGCAGTACTTC
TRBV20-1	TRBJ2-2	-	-	CSARGRANTGELFF	TGCAGTGCTAGGGGCAGGGCGAACACCGGGGAGCTGTTTTTT
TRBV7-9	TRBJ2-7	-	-	CASTKTAVASYEQYF	TGTGCCAGCACAAAGACCGCCGTGGCGTCCTACGAGCAGTACTTC
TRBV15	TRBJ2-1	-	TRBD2	CATSRDAGGQRNEQFF	TGTGCCACCAGCAGAGACGCGGGGGGGCAGCGCAATGAGCAGTTCTTC
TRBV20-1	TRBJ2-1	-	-	CSASPNEQFF	TGCAGTGCTAGTCCTAATGAGCAGTTCTTC
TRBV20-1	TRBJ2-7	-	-	CSASSPRTYEQYF	TGCAGTGCTAGTAGTCCCAGGACCTACGAGCAGTACTTC
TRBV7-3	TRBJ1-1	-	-	CASSLMPAGNTEAFF	TGTGCCAGCAGCTTAATGCCGGCGGGAAACACTGAAGCTTTCTTT
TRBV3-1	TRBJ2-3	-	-	CASSRGRLGGTDTQYF	TGTGCCAGCAGCCGCGGGCGACTAGGGGGCACAGATACGCAGTATTTT
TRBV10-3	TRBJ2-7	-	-	CATAEAAEQYF	TGTGCCACCGCAGAGGCGGCCGAGCAGTACTTC
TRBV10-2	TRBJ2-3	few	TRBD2	CASSESRLAGGSSTDTQYF	TGCGCCAGCAGTGAGTCTCGACTAGCGGGGGGCTCCAGCACAGATACGCAGTATTTT
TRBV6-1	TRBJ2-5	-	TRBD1	CASSLTGTGGGETQYF	TGTGCCAGCAGTCTGACGGGGACAGGGGGGGGAGAGACCCAGTACTTC
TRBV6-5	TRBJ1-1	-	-	CASSNRALNTEAFF	TGTGCCAGCAGTAACCGGGCCTTGAACACTGAAGCTTTCTTT
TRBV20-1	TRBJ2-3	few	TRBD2	CSAGRWGGLDTQYF	TGCAGTGCTGGACGGTGGGGGGGTTTAGATACGCAGTATTTT
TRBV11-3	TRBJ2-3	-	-	CASSSYQSPTDTQYF	TGTGCCAGCAGCTCATACCAATCCCCCACAGATACGCAGTATTTT
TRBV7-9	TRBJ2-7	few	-	CASSLGHRRGTNEQYF	TGTGCCAGCAGCTTAGGCCACAGGAGGGGGACTAACGAGCAGTACTTC
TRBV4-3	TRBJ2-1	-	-	CASSPKRANEQFF	TGCGCCAGCAGCCCGAAGCGGGCTAATGAGCAGTTCTTC
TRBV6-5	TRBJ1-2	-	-	CASSYSSLQGKYGYTF	TGTGCCAGCAGTTACTCAAGTCTCCAGGGGAAATATGGCTACACCTTC
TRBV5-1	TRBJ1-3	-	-	CASSSQGMSGNTIYF	TGCGCCAGCAGCTCGCAGGGTATGTCTGGAAACACCATATATTTT
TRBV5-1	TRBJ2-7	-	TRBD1	CASSSSGTVGEQYF	TGCGCCAGCAGCTCCTCCGGGACAGTGGGCGAGCAGTACTTC
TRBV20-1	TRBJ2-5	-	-	CSASAGETQYF	TGCAGTGCTAGCGCGGGAGAGACCCAGTACTTC
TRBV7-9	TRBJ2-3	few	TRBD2	CASSLGSGRAKDTQYF	TGTGCCAGCAGCTTAGGTAGCGGGAGGGCCAAAGATACGCAGTATTTT